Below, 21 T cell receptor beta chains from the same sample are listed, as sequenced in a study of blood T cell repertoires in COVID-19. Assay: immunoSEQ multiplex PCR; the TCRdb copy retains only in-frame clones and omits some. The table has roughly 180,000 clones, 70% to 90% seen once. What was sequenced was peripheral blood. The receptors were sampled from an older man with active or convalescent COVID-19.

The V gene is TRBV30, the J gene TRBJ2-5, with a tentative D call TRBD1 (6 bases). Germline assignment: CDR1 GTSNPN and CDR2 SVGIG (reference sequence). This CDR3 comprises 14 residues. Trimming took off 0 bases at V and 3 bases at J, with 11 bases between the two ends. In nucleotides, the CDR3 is TGTGCCTGGAGTGTCAAGGGGGAAAAAGAGACCCAGTACTTC. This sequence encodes CAWSVKGEKETQYF. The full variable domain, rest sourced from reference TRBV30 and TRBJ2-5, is SQTIHQWPATLVQPVGSPLSLECTVEGTSNPNLYWYRQAAGRGLQLLFYSVGIGQISSEVPQNLSASRPQDRQFILSSKKLLLSDSGFYLCAWSVKGEKETQYFGPGTRLLVL.

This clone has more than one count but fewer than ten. CDR3 residues: CASRGQGASEQYF. Here the CDR3 DNA reads TGTGCCAGCAGGGGACAGGGGGCGTCCGAGCAGTACTTC. The V call is TRBV7-9, the J call TRBJ2-7; 12 nucleotides align to TRBD1. J lost 6 bases, V lost 6 bases, and 3 bases had no gene match. CDR1 and CDR2 from the germline V gene are SEHNR and FQNEAQ (reference sequence). The CDR3 contains 13 residues. Filled out from reference TRBV7-9 and TRBJ2-7, the complete variable domain reads DTGVSQNPRHKITKRGQNVTFRCDPISEHNRLYWYRQTLGQGPEFLTYFQNEAQLEKSRLLSDRFSAERPKGSFSTLEIQRTEQGDSAMYLCASRGQGASEQYFGPGTRLTVT.

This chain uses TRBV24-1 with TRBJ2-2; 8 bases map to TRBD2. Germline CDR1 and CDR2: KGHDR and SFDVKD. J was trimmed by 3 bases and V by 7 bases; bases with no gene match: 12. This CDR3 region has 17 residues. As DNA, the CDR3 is TGTGCCACCAGACCGGGAGGGCCTCTTTTCTACACCGGGGAGCTGTTTTTT. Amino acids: CATRPGGPLFYTGELFF.

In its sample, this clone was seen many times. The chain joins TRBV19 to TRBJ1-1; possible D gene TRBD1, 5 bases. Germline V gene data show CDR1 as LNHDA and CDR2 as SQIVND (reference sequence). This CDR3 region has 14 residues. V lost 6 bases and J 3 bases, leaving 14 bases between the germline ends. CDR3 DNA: TGTGCCAGTAGGGGGGAGGGGTGGTACACTGAAGCTTTCTTT. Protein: CASRGEGWYTEAFF.

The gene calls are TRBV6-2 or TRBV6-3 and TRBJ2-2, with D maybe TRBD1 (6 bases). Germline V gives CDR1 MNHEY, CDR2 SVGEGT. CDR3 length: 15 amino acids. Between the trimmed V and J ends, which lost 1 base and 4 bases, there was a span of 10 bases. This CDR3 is CASSYWGPGTGELFF. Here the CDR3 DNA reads TGTGCCAGCAGTTACTGGGGGCCGGGCACCGGGGAGCTGTTTTTT.

CDR3 protein: CASSQTPGHTNYGYTF. CDR3 DNA sequence: TGCGCCAGCAGCCAGACTCCGGGACATACTAACTATGGCTACACCTTC. The chain recombines TRBV4-3 with TRBJ1-2; D may be TRBD1 (6 bases). CDR1 and CDR2 from the germline V gene are LGHNA and YSLEER. V was clipped by 3 bases and J by 0 bases, with 14 bases between them. This CDR3 is 16 amino acids long.

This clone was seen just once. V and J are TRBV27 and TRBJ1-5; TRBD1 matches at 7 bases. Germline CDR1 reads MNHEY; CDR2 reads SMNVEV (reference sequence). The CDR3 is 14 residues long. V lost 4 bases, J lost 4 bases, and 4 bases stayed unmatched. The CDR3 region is CASSSHRGNQPQHF. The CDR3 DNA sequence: TGTGCCAGCAGTTCTCACAGGGGAAATCAGCCCCAGCATTTT.

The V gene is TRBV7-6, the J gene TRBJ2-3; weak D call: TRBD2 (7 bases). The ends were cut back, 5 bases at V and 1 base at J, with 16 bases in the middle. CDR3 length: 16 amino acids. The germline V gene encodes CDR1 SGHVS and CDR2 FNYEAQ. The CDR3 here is CASSPRVRGRTDTQYF. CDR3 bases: TGTGCCAGCAGCCCCCGCGTGCGGGGGCGCACAGATACGCAGTATTTT. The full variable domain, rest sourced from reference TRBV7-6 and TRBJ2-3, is GAGVSQSPRYKVTKRGQDVALRCDPISGHVSLYWYRQALGQGPEFLTYFNYEAQQDKSGLPNDRFSAERPEGSISTLTIQRTEQRDSAMYRCASSPRVRGRTDTQYFGPGTRLTVL.

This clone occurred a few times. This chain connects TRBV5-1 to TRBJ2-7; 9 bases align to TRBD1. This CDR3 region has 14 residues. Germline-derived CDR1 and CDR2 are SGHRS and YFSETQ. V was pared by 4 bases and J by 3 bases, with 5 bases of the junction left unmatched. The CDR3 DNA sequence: TGCGCCAGCAGCCTTACAGGGGGCCGCTACGAGCAGTACTTC. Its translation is CASSLTGGRYEQYF.

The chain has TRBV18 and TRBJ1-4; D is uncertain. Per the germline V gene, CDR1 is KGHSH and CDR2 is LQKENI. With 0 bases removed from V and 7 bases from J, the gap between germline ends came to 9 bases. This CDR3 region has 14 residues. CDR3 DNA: TGTGCCAGCTCACCACCGGGCTGGTCTGAAAAACTGTTTTTT. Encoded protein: CASSPPGWSEKLFF.

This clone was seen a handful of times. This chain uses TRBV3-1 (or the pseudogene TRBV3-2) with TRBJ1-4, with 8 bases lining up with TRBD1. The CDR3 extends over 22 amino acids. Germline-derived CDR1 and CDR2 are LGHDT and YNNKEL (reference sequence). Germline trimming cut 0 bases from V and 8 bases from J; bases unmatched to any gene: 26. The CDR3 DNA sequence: TGTGCCAGCAGCCAAGAAAGGGACGGGACAGGTTACGGCTTAGGGAAAAGGGAAAAACTGTTTTTT. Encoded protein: CASSQERDGTGYGLGKREKLFF.

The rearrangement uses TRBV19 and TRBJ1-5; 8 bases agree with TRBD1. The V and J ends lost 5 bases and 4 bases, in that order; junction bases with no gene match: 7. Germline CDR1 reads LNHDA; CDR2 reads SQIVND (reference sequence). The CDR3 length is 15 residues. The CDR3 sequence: CASSPRTGTNQPQHF. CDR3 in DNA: TGTGCCAGTAGTCCCCGGACAGGGACTAATCAGCCCCAGCATTTT.

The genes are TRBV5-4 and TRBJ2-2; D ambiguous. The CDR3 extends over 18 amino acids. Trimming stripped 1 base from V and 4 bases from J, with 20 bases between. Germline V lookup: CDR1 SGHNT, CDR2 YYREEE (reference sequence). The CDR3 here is CASSLILPINLRTGELFF. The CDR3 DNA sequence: TGTGCCAGCAGCTTGATTTTGCCCATCAACCTGCGCACCGGGGAGCTGTTTTTT.

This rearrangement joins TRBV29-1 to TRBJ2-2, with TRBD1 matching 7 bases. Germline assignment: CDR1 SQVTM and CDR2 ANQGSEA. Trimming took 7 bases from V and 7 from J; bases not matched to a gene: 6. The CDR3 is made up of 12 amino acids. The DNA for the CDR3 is TGCAGCGGCAGCAGGGGGTACGGGGAGCTGTTTTTT. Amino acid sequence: CSGSRGYGELFF.

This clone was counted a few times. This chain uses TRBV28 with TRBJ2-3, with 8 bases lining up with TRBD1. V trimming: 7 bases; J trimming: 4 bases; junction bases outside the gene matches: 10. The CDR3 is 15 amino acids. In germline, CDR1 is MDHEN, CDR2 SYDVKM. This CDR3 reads CASTPLDRAPDTQYF. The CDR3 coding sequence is TGTGCCAGCACCCCCCTGGACAGGGCCCCAGATACGCAGTATTTT.

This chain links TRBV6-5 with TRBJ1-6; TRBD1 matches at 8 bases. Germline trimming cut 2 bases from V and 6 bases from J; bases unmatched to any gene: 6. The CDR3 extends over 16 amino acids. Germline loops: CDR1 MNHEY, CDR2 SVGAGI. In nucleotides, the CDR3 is TGTGCCAGCAGTTACACGACAGGGGTTACTAATTCACCCCTCCACTTT. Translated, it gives CASSYTTGVTNSPLHF.

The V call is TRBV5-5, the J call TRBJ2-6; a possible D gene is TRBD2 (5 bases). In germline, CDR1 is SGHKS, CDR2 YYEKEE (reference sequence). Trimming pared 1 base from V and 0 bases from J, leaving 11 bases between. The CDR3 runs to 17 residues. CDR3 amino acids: CASSLMHGNSGANVLTF. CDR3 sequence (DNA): TGTGCCAGCAGCTTGATGCACGGGAACTCTGGGGCCAACGTCCTGACTTTC. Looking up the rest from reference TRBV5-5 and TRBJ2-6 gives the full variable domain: DAGVTQSPTHLIKTRGQQVTLRCSPISGHKSVSWYQQVLGQGPQFIFQYYEKEERGRGNFPDRFSARQFPNYSSELNVNALLLGDSALYLCASSLMHGNSGANVLTFGAGSRLTVL.

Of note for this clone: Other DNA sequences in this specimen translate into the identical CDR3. The CDR3 sequence is CSVEDRGDTQYF. CDR3 nucleotide sequence: TGCAGCGTTGAAGATCGGGGGGATACGCAGTATTTT. The chain joins TRBV29-1 to TRBJ2-3; D is perhaps TRBD2 (6 bases). Germline V CDR1 and CDR2: SQVTM, ANQGSEA. The CDR3 totals 12 residues. V lost 0 bases, J lost 6 bases, and 7 bases lay in between.

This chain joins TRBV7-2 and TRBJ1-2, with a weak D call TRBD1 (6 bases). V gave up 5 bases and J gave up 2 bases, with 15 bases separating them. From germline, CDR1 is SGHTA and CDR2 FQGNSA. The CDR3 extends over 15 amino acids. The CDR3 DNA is TGTGCCAGCAGCAAAACGCAGGGGTCAAACTATGGCTACACCTTC. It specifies CASSKTQGSNYGYTF.

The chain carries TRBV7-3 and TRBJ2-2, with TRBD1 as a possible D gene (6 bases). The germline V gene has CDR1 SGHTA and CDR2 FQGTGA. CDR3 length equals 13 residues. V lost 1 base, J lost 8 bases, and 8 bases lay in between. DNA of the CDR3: TGTGCCAGCAGCTTAATTGGACAGGGGGAGCTGTTTTTT. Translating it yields CASSLIGQGELFF.

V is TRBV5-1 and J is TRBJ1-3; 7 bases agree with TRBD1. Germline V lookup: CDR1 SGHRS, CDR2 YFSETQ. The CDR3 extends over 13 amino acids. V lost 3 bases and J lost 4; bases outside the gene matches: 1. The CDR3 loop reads CASSSTGGNTIYF. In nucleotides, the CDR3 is TGCGCCAGCAGCTCGACAGGGGGAAACACCATATATTTT.